These 31 T cell receptor beta chains originate from one sample sequenced in a study of human T cells and chemical hapten exposure. Time point reported: pre-sensitization, week 0. Specified treatment: therapeutic diphenylcyclopropenone sensitization with weekly scalp DPC. TCRdb passed the RACE reads through MiXCR, listing each CDR3 protein once. This table holds 40,000 to 50,000 distinct CDR3 sequences, around 11% found once. The material was whole blood, obtained in connection with sensitization to the hapten diphenylcyclopropenone (DPC). These receptors all stem from a woman aged 30 to 39 with alopecia areata. Some clones in this sample may be carry-over from other donors' samples.

Only a few counts were recorded for this clonotype. The CDR3 spells CASSPSAGAIQYF. The CDR3 nucleotides are TGTGCCAGCTCACCGTCCGCCGGGGCGATTCAGTACTTC. This chain joins TRBV18 and TRBJ2-4; tentatively, D is TRBD1 or TRBD2 (5 bases each). In germline, CDR1 is KGHSH, CDR2 LQKENI. This CDR3 is built from 13 residues. V was clipped by 3 bases and J by 10 bases, with 13 bases between them.

The CDR3 spells CASSLALAGNNEQFF. The CDR3 nucleotides read TGTGCCAGCAGCTTAGCGCTAGCGGGAAACAATGAGCAGTTCTTC. The V and J genes are TRBV11-2 and TRBJ2-1, with 9 bases that match TRBD2. Looked up from germline, CDR1 is SGHAT and CDR2 is FQNNGV. V was pared by 1 base and J by 5 bases, with 3 bases of the junction left unmatched. This CDR3 has 15 residues. The complete variable domain, with remaining parts taken from reference TRBV11-2 and TRBJ2-1, reads EAGVAQSPRYKIIEKRQSVAFWCNPISGHATLYWYQQILGQGPKLLIQFQNNGVVDDSQLPKDRFSAERLKGVDSTLKIQPAKLEDSAVYLCASSLALAGNNEQFFGPGTRLTVL.

This clonotype was recorded at least ten times. The chain is built from TRBV27 and TRBJ1-1, with D possibly TRBD1 on 6 matching bases. V was clipped by 5 bases and J by 5 bases, with 12 bases between them. Germline CDR1 is MNHEY and CDR2 is SMNVEV (reference sequence). The CDR3 consists of 13 residues. CDR3 sequence reads: CASSPSRGTEAFF. The DNA for the CDR3 is TGTGCCAGCAGTCCCTCCAGGGGTACTGAAGCTTTCTTT.

This clonotype came up a few times. V usage is TRBV20-1 and J usage is TRBJ2-7; tentatively, D is TRBD1 (6 bases). This CDR3 spans 13 amino acids. Germline V CDR1 and CDR2: DFQATT, SNEGSKA (reference sequence). Trimming cost V 3 bases and J 2 bases, with 11 bases left between them. The CDR3 nucleotides are TGCAGTGCTAGGCCGACAGGAACCTACGAGCAGTACTTC. The encoded protein is CSARPTGTYEQYF.

Concerning this clonotype: This could be a read error, since a much larger clone is one nucleotide away. The chain employs TRBV5-5 and TRBJ2-2; the D gene is possibly TRBD2 (6 bases). Germline V gene data show CDR1 as SGHKS and CDR2 as YYEKEE (reference sequence). This CDR3 spans 15 amino acids. This CDR3 is CVSSLDERARAELFF. Written as DNA, the CDR3 is TGTGTCAGCAGCTTAGATGAGCGGGCCCGGGCCGAGCTGTTTTTT.

This clonotype occurred a few times. The chain recombines TRBV28 with TRBJ2-7; possibly TRBD2 for D (6 bases). Germline CDR1 and CDR2: MDHEN and SYDVKM. This CDR3 contains 17 residues. The germline V and J ends were trimmed by 6 bases and 0 bases, with 21 bases remaining between them. CDR3 sequence (DNA): TGTGCCAGCAGGACAACTCAGTGGGACTTGCCCTCCTACGAGCAGTACTTC. It is translated as CASRTTQWDLPSYEQYF.

This clonotype showed up just a few times. V is TRBV5-6 and J is TRBJ2-5, with TRBD1 matching 9 bases. CDR1 is SGHDT and CDR2 is YYEEEE in the germline V gene. CDR3 length: 14 residues. The junction had 6 bases not matched to a gene; V was cut back by 4 bases and J by 5 bases. The CDR3 is CASSRTGVEETQYF. In nucleotides, the CDR3 is TGTGCCAGCAGCAGGACAGGGGTTGAGGAGACCCAGTACTTC.

This clonotype was observed a few times. This rearrangement joins TRBV10-3 to TRBJ1-1; the match to TRBD1 covers 7 bases. Unmatched junction bases numbered 7, after V lost 3 bases and J lost 6 bases. Germline V gene data show CDR1 as ENHRY and CDR2 as SYGVKD. CDR3 length equals 14 residues. CDR3: CAISDGSQGAEAFF. The CDR3 DNA reads as TGTGCCATCAGTGATGGGTCTCAGGGGGCTGAAGCTTTCTTT.

This clonotype was seen a handful of times. The chain uses TRBV2 and TRBJ2-5, with no clear D. V shed 2 bases and J shed 5 bases, with 3 bases lying between them. The CDR3 loop spans 11 amino acids. CDR1 and CDR2 from the germline V gene are SNHLY and FYNNEI. The CDR3 spells CASSELETQYF. The CDR3 DNA is TGTGCCAGCAGTGAATTGGAGACCCAGTACTTC.

This clonotype was counted many times. DNA for the CDR3: TGTGCCAGCAGCTTAGGATCACAGGGCCAGCCCCAGCATTTT. Translation: CASSLGSQGQPQHF. J is TRBJ1-5 and V is TRBV5-6, with a weak D call TRBD1 (6 bases). V was clipped by 2 bases and J by 7 bases, with 13 bases between them. CDR3 length equals 14 residues. Germline V gene data show CDR1 as SGHDT and CDR2 as YYEEEE.

This clonotype was detected ten times or more. CDR3 amino acids: CASSVGGGPNEQFF. For the CDR3, the DNA is TGTGCCAGCAGCGTGGGGGGAGGTCCCAATGAGCAGTTCTTC. J is TRBJ2-1 and V is TRBV9; TRBD2 is a possible D gene (6 bases). The CDR3 extends over 14 amino acids. Trimming cost V 2 bases and J 6 bases, with 12 bases left between them. Germline V gene sequence: CDR1 SGDLS, CDR2 YYNGEE. Together with reference TRBV9 and TRBJ2-1, the CDR3 gives the full variable domain: DSGVTQTPKHLITATGQRVTLRCSPRSGDLSVYWYQQSLDQGLQFLIQYYNGEERAKGNILERFSAQQFPDLHSELNLSSLELGDSALYFCASSVGGGPNEQFFGPGTRLTVL.

The genes are TRBV28 and TRBJ1-6; D remains ambiguous. The CDR3 spans 13 residues. Germline CDR1 is MDHEN and CDR2 is SYDVKM. Trimming removed 4 bases from V and 7 bases from J, with 8 bases in between. The CDR3 DNA is TGTGCCAGCAGTTCATACCTCAATTCACCCCTCCACTTT. Translating it yields CASSSYLNSPLHF.

This clonotype showed up just a few times. The chain employs TRBV29-1 and TRBJ2-7; D call uncertain. With 7 bases removed from V and 3 bases from J, the gap between germline ends came to 7 bases. The CDR3 is made up of 10 amino acids. Germline-derived CDR1 and CDR2 are SQVTM and ANQGSEA. The CDR3 is CSAQIYEQYF. The CDR3 bases are TGCAGCGCTCAGATCTACGAGCAGTACTTC.

This clonotype came up many times. V gene TRBV18 combines with J gene TRBJ1-1; 9 positions match TRBD1. This CDR3 has 17 amino acids. The germline CDR1 and CDR2 sequences are KGHSH and LQKENI. Trimming took 3 bases from V and 1 from J; bases not matched to a gene: 9. DNA of the CDR3: TGTGCCAGCTCACCCTTTCAACCGGACAGGGGGAACACTGAAGCTTTCTTT. Translation gives CASSPFQPDRGNTEAFF.

The sample holds many counts of this clonotype. The chain is built from TRBV18 and TRBJ1-6; D not resolved. The length of the CDR3 is 15 residues. Per germline, CDR1 KGHSH and CDR2 LQKENI. V was shortened by 2 bases and J by 3 bases, with 8 bases between the two germline ends. The CDR3 DNA follows: TGTGCCAGCTCACCAAGCCGGGACTATAATTCACCCCTCCACTTT. This encodes CASSPSRDYNSPLHF. Full variable domain (outside the CDR3, taken from reference TRBV18 and TRBJ1-6): NAGVMQNPRHLVRRRGQEARLRCSPMKGHSHVYWYRQLPEEGLKFMVYLQKENIIDESGMPKERFSAEFPKEGPSILRIQQVVRGDSAAYFCASSPSRDYNSPLHFGNGTRLTVT.

Ten or more counts support this clonotype. This chain joins TRBV29-1 and TRBJ1-1; TRBD1 aligns across 9 bases. CDR1 SQVTM and CDR2 ANQGSEA come from the germline V gene. The CDR3 length is 13 residues. V lost 7 bases, J lost 6 bases, and 9 bases stayed unmatched. The CDR3 bases are TGCAGCGGGCGGACAGGGGAGGCGGCTGAAGCTTTCTTT. It translates to CSGRTGEAAEAFF.

This clonotype occurred many times. J is TRBJ2-7 and V is TRBV7-9, with 16 bases lining up with TRBD2. The CDR3 contains 19 residues. Germline V lookup: CDR1 SEHNR, CDR2 FQNEAQ (reference sequence). J gave up 0 bases and V 2 bases, and 7 bases lay outside the gene matches. This chain's CDR3 is CASSLSPGLAGGSSYEQYF. The CDR3 bases are TGTGCCAGCAGCTTATCCCCGGGACTAGCGGGAGGGAGCTCCTACGAGCAGTACTTC.

This clonotype was observed at least ten times. The chain links TRBV7-8 to TRBJ2-1; no firm D call. The germline V and J ends were trimmed by 1 base and 1 base, with 2 bases remaining between them. The CDR3 sequence is 13 residues long. Germline CDR1 and CDR2: SGHVS and FQNEAQ. The CDR3 protein is CASSLVSYNEQFF. CDR3 nucleotide sequence: TGTGCCAGCAGCTTAGTTTCCTACAATGAGCAGTTCTTC.

The J gene is TRBJ2-3, the V gene TRBV20-1; 8 bases are a match to TRBD2. With 5 bases clipped from V and 5 bases from J, the junction kept 6 bases outside the gene matches. This CDR3 has 13 residues. Germline loops: CDR1 DFQATT, CDR2 SNEGSKA (reference sequence). The CDR3 region has the DNA TGCAGTGCTCCTAGCGGGCTGCGAGATACGCAGTATTTT. This encodes CSAPSGLRDTQYF.

This sequence joins TRBV7-6 and TRBJ1-1, with 7 bases matching TRBD1. The germline gives CDR1 SGHVS, CDR2 FNYEAQ. The CDR3 consists of 14 residues. The junction had 5 bases not matched to a gene; V was cut back by 3 bases and J by 4 bases. Here the CDR3 DNA reads TGTGCCAGCAGCTTCCACAGGGGCCCCACTGAAGCTTTCTTT. Amino acids: CASSFHRGPTEAFF.

This clonotype was picked up many times. The genes are TRBV27 and TRBJ2-7; D is ambiguous. V lost 2 bases, J lost 4 bases, and 18 bases lay in between. CDR1 MNHEY and CDR2 SMNVEV come from the germline V gene (reference sequence). CDR3 length: 16 residues. CDR3 amino acids: CASSLQRPIELYEQYF. The CDR3 region has the DNA TGTGCCAGCAGTTTACAACGCCCTATAGAGTTATACGAGCAGTACTTC.

There are a few counts of this clonotype. The chain has TRBV5-1 and TRBJ2-3; 9 nucleotides agree with TRBD2. Looked up from germline, CDR1 is SGHRS and CDR2 is YFSETQ. CDR3 size: 15 residues. V shed 3 bases, J shed 3 bases, and the junction held 5 bases outside the gene matches. The CDR3 here is CASSSTSGSTDTQYF. The CDR3 nucleotides are TGCGCCAGCAGCTCGACTAGCGGTTCGACAGATACGCAGTATTTT. Based on the CDR3 plus reference TRBV5-1 and TRBJ2-3, the full variable domain is KAGVTQTPRYLIKTRGQQVTLSCSPISGHRSVSWYQQTPGQGLQFLFEYFSETQRNKGNFPGRFSGRQFSNSRSEMNVSTLELGDSALYLCASSSTSGSTDTQYFGPGTRLTVL.

The chain employs TRBV20-1 and TRBJ2-7, with D perhaps TRBD1 or TRBD2 (5 bases each). Germline V gene data show CDR1 as DFQATT and CDR2 as SNEGSKA (reference sequence). CDR3 size: 16 residues. V was cut by 6 bases and J by 4 bases, with 25 bases left in between. Written as DNA, the CDR3 is TGCAGTGCCCTCGGGACGTCCTCCGTTGACGAGTACGAGCAGTACTTC. Amino acid sequence: CSALGTSSVDEYEQYF.

This clonotype has a handful of counts. The chain uses TRBV21-1 and TRBJ2-3; the DNA was not used to check the table's D call, TRBD2. TRBV21-1 is a pseudogene. This CDR3 is built from 18 residues. CDR3 in DNA: TGTGCCAGCAGCAAAGATCCCACTAGCTCCTCTAGCACAGATACGCAGTATTTT. This translates into CASSKDPTSSSSTDTQYF.

This clonotype appeared a few times. A much larger clone is a single base away; this may be a read error. The chain links TRBV2 to TRBJ2-5; D uncertain. The CDR3 length is 14 residues. CDR1 and CDR2 from the germline V gene are SNHLY and FYNNEI. The CDR3 reads CVSSQRTPQETQYF. Written as DNA, the CDR3 is TGTGTCAGCAGTCAACGGACGCCACAAGAGACCCAGTACTTC.

This clonotype was picked up a small number of times. The chain carries TRBV18 and TRBJ2-7, with 14 bases that match TRBD2. Unmatched junction bases numbered 4, after V lost 1 base and J lost 5 bases. Germline V gives CDR1 KGHSH, CDR2 LQKENI. This CDR3 has 16 residues. The DNA of the CDR3 is TGTGCCAGCTCACCACTGGGACTAGCGGGAGTGAACGAGCAGTACTTC. Translating gives CASSPLGLAGVNEQYF.

This clonotype was counted at least ten times. V gene TRBV10-1 combines with J gene TRBJ1-6; D possibly corresponds to TRBD1 (5 bases). Germline CDR1 is WNHNN and CDR2 is SYGVQD (reference sequence). V lost 6 bases to trimming and J lost 8 bases, with 14 bases between them. The CDR3 runs 14 residues. In DNA, the CDR3 is TGCGCCAGCAGCCTCGGACATCTGGATTCACCCCTCCACTTT. Its protein is CASSLGHLDSPLHF.

This clonotype was counted ten times or more. The chain uses TRBV5-5 and TRBJ2-7; 8 bases are a match to TRBD1. Germline CDR1 SGHKS, CDR2 YYEKEE (reference sequence). Unmatched junction bases numbered 9, after V lost 3 bases and J lost 1 base. The CDR3 totals 16 residues. The CDR3 sequence: CASSSETGEWSYEQYF. In DNA, the CDR3 is TGTGCCAGCAGCTCCGAGACAGGGGAATGGTCCTACGAGCAGTACTTC.

The sample holds many counts of this clonotype. The V call is TRBV7-2, the J call TRBJ1-3; D is possibly TRBD1 (5 bases). The CDR3 has 16 amino acids. CDR1 SGHTA and CDR2 FQGNSA come from the germline V gene. V was clipped by 5 bases and J by 2 bases, with 16 bases between them. This CDR3 reads CASSRRPGGAGNTIYF. The CDR3 region has the DNA TGTGCCAGCAGCCGCCGGCCTGGAGGGGCTGGAAACACCATATATTTT.

This clonotype was counted ten times or more. J is TRBJ2-2 and V is TRBV3-1; D ambiguous. V was clipped by 2 bases and J by 5 bases, with 9 bases between them. Germline loops: CDR1 LGHDT, CDR2 YNNKEL (reference sequence). The CDR3 sequence is 14 residues long. CDR3 loop: CASSQRLRTGELFF. CDR3 nucleotides: TGTGCCAGCAGCCAAAGGTTGAGAACCGGGGAGCTGTTTTTT.

This clonotype was found many times. The CDR3 protein is CASSFEGLADNEQFF. CDR3 nucleotides: TGTGCCAGCAGCTTCGAGGGACTAGCGGATAATGAGCAGTTCTTC. J is TRBJ2-1 and V is TRBV5-4; TRBD2 aligns across 11 bases. The V and J ends lost 2 bases and 7 bases, in that order; junction bases with no gene match: 5. Germline lookup yields CDR1 SGHNT and CDR2 YYREEE (reference sequence). The CDR3 covers 15 residues.